The TCR beta chain under discussion was sequenced for a study of beta chain features in type 1 diabetes. Findings and limits, study-wide: Across all four CD4+ subsets, people with type 1 diabetes showed modestly shorter TCRB CDR3s. More deletions and fewer insertions at VDJ junctions were seen in type 1 diabetes patients. PCR, the amplification step, might favor shorter templates, equally in patients and controls. Relative to healthy donors, patients appeared to have naive, central memory and Treg TCRB repertoires that were more similar.

About this clone itself: Its cognate antigen is unknown.

The CDR3 is 16 amino acids. Germline values: CDR1 SNHLY, CDR2 FYNNEI. J lost 1 base, V lost 4 bases, and 5 bases had no gene match. Isolated RNA was reverse transcribed in full, so expressed TCRB transcripts were sequenced. Profiled with immunoSEQ multiplex PCR; TCRdb holds only in-frame clones, not every one. The sample contains tens of thousands of clones, about three fifths of which appear only once. Specimen: stem cell memory CD4+ T cells from blood. The V call is TRBV2, the J call TRBJ1-1, with 11 bases aligning to TRBD1. This TCR was sampled from a woman aged 25 to 39 with type 1 diabetes. The CDR3 reads CASSGDRGSGNTEAFF. The CDR3 region has the DNA TGTGCCAGCAGTGGGGACAGGGGGAGTGGGAACACTGAAGCTTTCTTT.